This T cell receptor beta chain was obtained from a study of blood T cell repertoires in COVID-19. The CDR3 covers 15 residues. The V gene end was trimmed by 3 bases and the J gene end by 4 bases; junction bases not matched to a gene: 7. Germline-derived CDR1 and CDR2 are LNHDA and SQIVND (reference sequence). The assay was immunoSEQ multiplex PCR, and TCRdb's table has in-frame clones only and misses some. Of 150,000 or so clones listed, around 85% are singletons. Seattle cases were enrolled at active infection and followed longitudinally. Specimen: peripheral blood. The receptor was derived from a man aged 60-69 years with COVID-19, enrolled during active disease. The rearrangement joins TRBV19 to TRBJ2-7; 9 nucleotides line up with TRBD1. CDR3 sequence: CASSILTGGPYEQYF. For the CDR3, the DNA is TGTGCCAGTAGTATTTTGACAGGGGGTCCTTACGAGCAGTACTTC. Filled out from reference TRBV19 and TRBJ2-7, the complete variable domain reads DGGITQSPKYLFRKEGQNVTLSCEQNLNHDAMYWYRQDPGQGLRLIYYSQIVNDFQKGDIAEGYSVSREKKESFPLTVTSAQKNPTAFYLCASSILTGGPYEQYFGPGTRLTVT.